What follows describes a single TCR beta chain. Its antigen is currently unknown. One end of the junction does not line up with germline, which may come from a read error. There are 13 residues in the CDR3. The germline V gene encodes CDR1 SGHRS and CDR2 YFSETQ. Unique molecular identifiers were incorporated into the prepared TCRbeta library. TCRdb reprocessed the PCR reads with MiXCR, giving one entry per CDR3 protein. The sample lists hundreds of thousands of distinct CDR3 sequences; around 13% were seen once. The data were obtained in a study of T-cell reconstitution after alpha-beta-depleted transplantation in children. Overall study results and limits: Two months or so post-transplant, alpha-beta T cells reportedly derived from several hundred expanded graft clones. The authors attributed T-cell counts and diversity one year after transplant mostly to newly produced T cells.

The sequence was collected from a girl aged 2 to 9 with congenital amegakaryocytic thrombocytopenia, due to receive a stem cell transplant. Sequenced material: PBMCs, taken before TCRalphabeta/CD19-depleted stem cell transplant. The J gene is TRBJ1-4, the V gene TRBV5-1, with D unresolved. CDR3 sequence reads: CASSRQDGEKLLF. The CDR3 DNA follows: TGCGCCAGCAGCCGCCAGGACGGCGAAAAACTGCTTTTT. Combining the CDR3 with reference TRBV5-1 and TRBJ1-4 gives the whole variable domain KAGVTQTPRYLIKTRGQQVTLSCSPISGHRSVSWYQQTPGQGLQFLFEYFSETQRNKGNFPGRFSGRQFSNSRSEMNVSTLELGDSALYLCASSRQDGEKLLFGSGTQLSVL.